The rows below give T cell receptor beta chains drawn from one sample of a study of T cells of healthy individuals. TCRdb processed the 5' RACE reads anew with MiXCR; each CDR3 protein has one entry. The sample has about 82,000 distinct CDR3 sequences, roughly 5% seen once. These receptor sequences come from a female donor in good health. The CDR3 runs from the conserved cysteine through the conserved F or W. D genes are given only for firm matches. Rows give clone size only sometimes, using once, few, many, or a class for an expanded clone.

d_call	v_call	j_call	clone_size	cdr3_nt	cdr3_aa
.	TRBV7-9	TRBJ2-1	many	TGTGCCAGCAGCTTGAGACGGGACTCCTACAATGAGCAGTTCTTC	CASSLRRDSYNEQFF
.	TRBV7-3	TRBJ1-1	few	TGTGCCAGCAGTACGGACAGGAACACTGAAGCTTTCTTT	CASSTDRNTEAFF
.	TRBV4-2	TRBJ1-1	many	TGTGCCAGCAGCCAAGAGTGGAGACTAGGCACTGAAGCTTTCTTT	CASSQEWRLGTEAFF
.	TRBV7-2	TRBJ2-1	many	TGTGCCAGCAGCTTAGGACTATTTAATGAGCAGTTCTTC	CASSLGLFNEQFF
TRBD1	TRBV4-3	TRBJ1-2	many	TGCGCCAGCAGCCAATGGGGACAGGGAAACTATGGCTACACCTTC	CASSQWGQGNYGYTF
TRBD2	TRBV6-2/TRBV6-3	TRBJ2-5	.	TGTGCCAGCAGTATTGCGGGAGTACGCCAAGAGACCCAGTACTTC	CASSIAGVRQETQYF
.	TRBV7-2	TRBJ1-3	few	TGTGCCAGCAGCTTCTTGGAGTCTGGAAACACCATATATTTT	CASSFLESGNTIYF
.	TRBV18	TRBJ1-1	many	TGTGCCAGCTCACCAAGTGGGAACACTGAAGCTTTCTTT	CASSPSGNTEAFF
TRBD2	TRBV18	TRBJ2-1	few	TGTGCCAGCTCACCGCGGACTAGCGGAAGCTCCTACAATGAGCAGTTCTTC	CASSPRTSGSSYNEQFF
.	TRBV3-1	TRBJ2-6	.	TGTGCCAGCAGCCAAGGAGACTCTGGGGCCAACGTCCTGACTTTC	CASSQGDSGANVLTF
.	TRBV20-1	TRBJ2-5	many	TGCAGTGCTAGAGATATGGGAGGAGAGACCCAGTACTTC	CSARDMGGETQYF
.	TRBV7-2	TRBJ2-7	many	TGTGCCAGCAGCACTCAACAGGGAATACGCTCCTACGAGCAGTACTTC	CASSTQQGIRSYEQYF
.	TRBV10-3	TRBJ1-1	many	TGTGCCATAGGTGGAGATGGGGGAACTAACACTGAAGCTTTCTTT	CAIGGDGGTNTEAFF
.	TRBV27	TRBJ1-4	.	TGTGCCAGCAGTTTTTACCCCTTTAATGAAAAACTGTTTTTT	CASSFYPFNEKLFF
TRBD2	TRBV6-5	TRBJ2-3	.	TGTGCCAGCGTGTTTTACGGGAGGGAGGCAGATACGCAGTATTTT	CASVFYGREADTQYF
TRBD2	TRBV11-2	TRBJ2-3	many	TGTGCCAGCAGCTTAGGTGGACTAGCGGGGGCGTCAGATACGCAGTATTTT	CASSLGGLAGASDTQYF
.	TRBV5-6	TRBJ2-7	few	TGTGCCAGCAGCTTGAAGCTTCTCTACGAGCAGTACTTC	CASSLKLLYEQYF
.	TRBV6-5	TRBJ1-3	many	TGTGCCAGCTCCCCTGGACAGTACTCTGGAAACACCATATATTTT	CASSPGQYSGNTIYF
.	TRBV4-3	TRBJ2-3	many	TGCGCCAGCAGCCAAGCGTACAGCGGAGGAAGCACAGATACGCAGTATTTT	CASSQAYSGGSTDTQYF
.	TRBV9	TRBJ2-5	many	TGTGCCAGCAGCGCCAACCCGCTCCACAGGGATGAAGACGGGACCCAGTACTTC	CASSANPLHRDEDGTQYF